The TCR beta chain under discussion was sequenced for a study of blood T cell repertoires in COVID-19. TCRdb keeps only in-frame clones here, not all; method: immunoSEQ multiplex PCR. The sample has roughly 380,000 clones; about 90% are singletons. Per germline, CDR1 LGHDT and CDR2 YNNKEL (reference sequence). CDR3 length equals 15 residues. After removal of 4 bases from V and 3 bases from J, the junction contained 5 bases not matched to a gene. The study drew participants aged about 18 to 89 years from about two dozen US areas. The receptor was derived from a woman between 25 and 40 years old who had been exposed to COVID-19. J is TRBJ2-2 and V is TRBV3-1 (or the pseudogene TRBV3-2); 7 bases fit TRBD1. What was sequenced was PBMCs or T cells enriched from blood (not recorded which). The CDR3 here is CASSPRQGDTGELFF. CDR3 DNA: TGTGCCAGCAGCCCGAGACAGGGTGACACCGGGGAGCTGTTTTTT.